This T cell receptor beta chain is from a study of blood T cells in healthy people across ages. CDR3 length: 15 residues. CDR1 and CDR2 (germline): SGHDN, FVKESK. V shed 4 bases and J shed 3 bases, with 12 bases lying between them. For every donor, a draw yielded 9.5 to 10 milliliters of peripheral blood. Every sample gave at least 6 micrograms of total RNA when it was extracted. Broader study findings: The study found more naive CD4+ cells and higher diversity in long-lived than aged donors. Researchers report that TCR beta diversity correlated strongly with naive T cell percentage.

Combining a sample-barcoded 5' primer with a J-beta primer mix, a second PCR ran for roughly 7 to 12 cycles. TCRdb fed the 5' RACE reads into MiXCR, producing one record per CDR3 protein. Seen here are 650,000 to 1,000,000 distinct CDR3 sequences, approximately 35% observed once, and the top ten hold approximately 13%. Concerning this clonotype: Its antigen is unknown.

The receptor's source is a man aged 18-30 years in good health. The chain joins TRBV14 to TRBJ1-4; the D is unclear. The sample comprised blood. CDR3 in DNA: TGTGCCAGCAGCCGAGGAGGGAGGGCTAATGAAAAACTGTTTTTT. Translated: CASSRGGRANEKLFF.